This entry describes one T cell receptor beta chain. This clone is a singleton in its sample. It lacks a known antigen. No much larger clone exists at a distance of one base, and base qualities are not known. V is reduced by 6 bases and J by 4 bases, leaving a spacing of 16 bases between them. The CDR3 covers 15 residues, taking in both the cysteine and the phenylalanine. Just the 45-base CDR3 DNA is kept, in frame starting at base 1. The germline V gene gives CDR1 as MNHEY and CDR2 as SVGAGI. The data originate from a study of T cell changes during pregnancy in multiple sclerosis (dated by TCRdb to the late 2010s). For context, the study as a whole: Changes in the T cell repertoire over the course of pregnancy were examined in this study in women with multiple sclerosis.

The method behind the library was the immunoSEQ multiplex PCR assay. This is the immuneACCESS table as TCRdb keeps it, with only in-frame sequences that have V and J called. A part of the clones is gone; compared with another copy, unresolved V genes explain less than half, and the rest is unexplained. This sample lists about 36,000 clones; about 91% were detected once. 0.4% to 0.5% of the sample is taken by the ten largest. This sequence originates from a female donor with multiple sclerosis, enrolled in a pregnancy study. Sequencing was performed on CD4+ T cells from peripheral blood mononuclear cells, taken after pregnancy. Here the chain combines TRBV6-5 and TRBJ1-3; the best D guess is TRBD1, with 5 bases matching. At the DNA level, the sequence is TGTGCCAGCAGAGGCCAAGGGGTGCCAGGAAACACCATATATTTT. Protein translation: CASRGQGVPGNTIYF.